A few counts support the clone carrying this T cell receptor (beta chain). Its antigen is unknown. One entry per CDR3 protein, called by TCRdb with MiXCR from the reads. The table has 200,000 to 300,000 distinct CDR3 sequences, 9% to 15% seen once; the top ten hold 1.6%. The record originates from a study of T cell repertoires in cytomegalovirus infection. As for the study in general: Indicated by public TCR beta signatures were CMV infection and matching HLA type.

The length of the CDR3 is 15 residues. Germline values: CDR1 SGHVS, CDR2 FQNEAQ. The V and J ends lost 5 bases and 0 bases respectively, with 13 bases between them. Notes on the study in general: HLA-C-restricted TCR beta clonotypes specific for CMV led the ex vivo response.

The sequenced material came from PBMCs. This rearrangement joins TRBV7-8 to TRBJ1-1; D is unclear. This TCR was recovered from a human donor in good health (CMV status not recorded). Some clones in this sample may be carry-over from other donors' samples. CDR3 in amino acids: CASSPRAGMNTEAFF. The DNA of the CDR3 is TGTGCCAGCAGCCCACGGGCGGGGATGAACACTGAAGCTTTCTTT. Full variable domain (missing parts from reference TRBV7-8 and TRBJ1-1): GAGVSQSPRYKVAKRGQDVALRCDPISGHVSLFWYQQALGQGPEFLTYFQNEAQLDKSGLPSDRFFAERPEGSVSTLKIQRTQQEDSAVYLCASSPRAGMNTEAFFGQGTRLTVV.